A selection of T cell receptor beta chains follows, all from one sample in a study of cytomegalovirus exposure and HLA in healthy donors. Sequenced by immunoSEQ multiplex PCR; TCRdb stores in-frame clones only, minus some. The data show more than 150,000 clones, with about 90% seen just once and about 0.21% held by the top ten. Sequencing used PBMCs. The receptor set was obtained from a girl in the first two years of life in good health and CMV-seronegative. The CDR3 runs from the conserved cysteine through the conserved F or W. D genes are given only for firm matches. For some rows the clone size is stated as once, few or many, or as a class when expanded; others skip it.

d_call	j_call	clone_size	cdr3_length	v_call	cdr3_aa	cdr3_nt
TRBD1	TRBJ1-5	NA	15	TRBV6-5	CASSYSDRAWEPQHF	TGTGCCAGCAGTTATTCCGACAGGGCGTGGGAGCCCCAGCATTTT
NA	TRBJ1-6	NA	17	TRBV7-6	CASSSHNLTVTNSPLHF	TGTGCCAGCAGCTCCCATAACTTGACAGTGACTAATTCACCCCTCCACTTT
TRBD1	TRBJ2-2	NA	15	TRBV4-1	CASKGQGAGTGELFF	TGCGCCAGCAAGGGACAGGGGGCAGGCACCGGGGAGCTGTTTTTT
NA	TRBJ2-1	NA	13	TRBV9	CASSVVLYGEQFF	TGTGCCAGCAGCGTAGTCCTATATGGTGAGCAGTTCTTC
TRBD2	TRBJ2-7	once	15	TRBV30	CAWSNWRGGAGEQYF	TGTGCCTGGAGTAACTGGCGGGGGGGTGCAGGGGAGCAGTACTTC
NA	TRBJ2-3	NA	13	TRBV2	CASSESFPDTQYF	TGTGCCAGCAGTGAAAGCTTTCCAGATACGCAGTATTTT
NA	TRBJ1-1	NA	15	TRBV9	CASSSSGQRNTEAFF	TGTGCCAGCAGCTCATCTGGACAGAGGAACACTGAAGCTTTCTTT
NA	TRBJ2-7	NA	15	TRBV4-2	CASSQPLGGANEQYF	TGTGCCAGCAGCCAACCCCTTGGGGGGGCCAACGAGCAGTACTTC
TRBD1	TRBJ2-3	NA	11	TRBV6-5	CASRRQGTQYF	TGTGCCAGCAGGAGACAGGGTACGCAGTATTTT
NA	TRBJ1-1	once	15	TRBV6-5	CASSYQKGGRDEAFF	TGTGCCAGCAGTTACCAGAAGGGGGGGCGGGATGAAGCTTTCTTT
NA	TRBJ2-7	NA	12	TRBV30	CAWSQQGYEQYF	TGTGCCTGGAGTCAGCAGGGCTACGAGCAGTACTTC
TRBD2	TRBJ2-2	NA	16	TRBV5-1	CASSLTSGSDTGELFF	TGCGCCAGCAGCCTGACTAGCGGGTCGGACACCGGGGAGCTGTTTTTT
NA	TRBJ1-5	NA	13	TRBV10-2	CASRKTVAQPQHF	TGCGCCAGCAGAAAGACAGTCGCTCAGCCCCAGCATTTT
NA	TRBJ1-5	NA	13	TRBV19	CASSRTRYQPQHF	TGTGCCAGTAGCCGGACAAGATATCAGCCCCAGCATTTT
NA	TRBJ2-7	NA	15	TRBV6-1	CASSEMLVGSYEQYF	TGTGCCAGCAGTGAAATGCTAGTGGGGAGTTACGAGCAGTACTTC
TRBD1	TRBJ1-1	NA	15	TRBV4-1	CASSPGQGPNTEAFF	TGCGCCAGCAGCCCAGGACAGGGACCGAACACTGAAGCTTTCTTT
NA	TRBJ1-1	NA	12	TRBV25-1	CASSPQGFEAFF	TGTGCCAGCAGTCCTCAGGGGTTCGAAGCTTTCTTT
TRBD1	TRBJ1-1	NA	14	TRBV7-2	CASSSRTGVTEAFF	TGTGCCAGCAGCTCCCGGACAGGGGTAACTGAAGCTTTCTTT
NA	TRBJ2-1	few	16	TRBV5-1	CASSLHIDGQGNEQFF	TGCGCCAGCAGCTTGCACATTGACGGGCAGGGGAATGAGCAGTTCTTC
TRBD2	TRBJ2-7	NA	15	TRBV7-2	CASSRTSGGGYEQYF	TGTGCCAGCAGCCGGACTAGCGGGGGTGGCTACGAGCAGTACTTC
TRBD1	TRBJ1-2	NA	15	TRBV7-2	CASSLGGTGAYGYTF	TGTGCCAGCAGCTTAGGGGGGACAGGGGCGTATGGCTACACCTTC
NA	TRBJ1-5	NA	11	TRBV28	CASSWGRDQHF	TGTGCCAGCAGTTGGGGGAGGGACCAGCATTTT
NA	TRBJ1-2	NA	14	TRBV6-1	CASSEVTAFYGYTF	TGTGCCAGCAGTGAAGTAACAGCCTTTTATGGCTACACCTTC
TRBD1	TRBJ2-5	NA	16	TRBV4-2	CASSPSRGTGRETQYF	TGTGCCAGCAGCCCCTCCCGAGGGACAGGGAGGGAGACCCAGTACTTC
TRBD2	TRBJ2-3	NA	18	TRBV4-1	CASSQGLAGVLGTDTQYF	TGCGCCAGCAGCCAAGGACTAGCGGGGGTCTTGGGCACAGATACGCAGTATTTT
NA	TRBJ2-5	NA	15	TRBV5-1	CASTAGRAGTETQYF	TGCGCCAGCACGGCGGGGCGGGCAGGGACCGAGACCCAGTACTTC
NA	TRBJ1-1	NA	13	TRBV2	CASSKTGATEAFF	TGTGCCAGCAGTAAGACAGGAGCCACTGAAGCTTTCTTT
NA	TRBJ2-1	NA	15	TRBV6-4	CASSESLGSYNEQFF	TGTGCCAGCAGTGAAAGTCTCGGGAGCTACAATGAGCAGTTCTTC
TRBD1	TRBJ1-4	once	15	TRBV30	CAWTITGGTNEKLFF	TGTGCCTGGACGATAACAGGGGGGACTAATGAAAAACTGTTTTTT
NA	TRBJ1-6	NA	12	TRBV6-1	CATQRGNSPLHF	TGTGCCACCCAACGCGGGAATTCACCCCTCCACTTT
TRBD2	TRBJ2-7	NA	17	TRBV10-3	CAISDGLAGSLSYEQYF	TGTGCCATCAGTGATGGGCTAGCGGGAAGCCTCTCCTACGAGCAGTACTTC
NA	TRBJ1-1	NA	15	TRBV30	CAWSVMHQGKTEAFF	TGTGCCTGGAGTGTAATGCATCAGGGTAAAACTGAAGCTTTCTTT
TRBD2	TRBJ2-3	NA	18	TRBV18	CASSPPGGGYSRTDTQYF	TGTGCCAGCTCACCACCGGGGGGAGGGTACAGCAGAACAGATACGCAGTATTTT